The rows below give T cell receptor beta chains drawn from one sample of a study of cytomegalovirus exposure and HLA in healthy donors. Generated by immunoSEQ multiplex PCR, the TCRdb table keeps only in-frame clones and is missing some. Among about 160,000 clones listed, about 80% were seen once. Material: PBMCs. These receptors all come from a woman aged 45-60 years in good health and CMV-seronegative. The CDR3 runs from the conserved cysteine through the conserved F or W. The listing skips clone size in some rows; elsewhere it reads once, few, many or a size class.

CDR3aa	j_gene	v_gene	abundance
CATSRDFGNNRPQHF	TRBJ1-5	TRBV15	NA
CASSQDGRPRVADTQYF	TRBJ2-3	TRBV4-3	NA
CASRQGSYAGDTQYF	TRBJ2-3	TRBV6-5	NA
CASSLLGLPYEQYF	TRBJ2-7	TRBV7-8	NA
CSVEKRGAGALGYEQYF	TRBJ2-7	TRBV29-1	NA
CAARGRGETQYF	TRBJ2-5	TRBV7-9	NA
CASSGAGRLSYEQYF	TRBJ2-7	TRBV9	NA
CATSRDRGISYEQYF	TRBJ2-7	TRBV15	NA
CASSSDQGISGYTF	TRBJ1-2	TRBV18	NA
CASSADRGLWTEAFF	TRBJ1-1	TRBV7-2	NA
CASSLSRAVGNEQFF	TRBJ2-1	TRBV27	NA
CASSPSYPAYEQYF	TRBJ2-7	TRBV19	NA
CASSSEPGFSYNEQFF	TRBJ2-1	TRBV5-1	NA
CASSGDIGDEQYF	TRBJ2-7	TRBV4-3	NA
CSASGRAVRETQYF	TRBJ2-5	TRBV29-1	NA
CASSKGRGHRYF	TRBJ2-7	TRBV21-1	NA
CASSQGTGVIDYGYTF	TRBJ1-2	TRBV4-3	NA
CASSQSSYEQYF	NA	TRBV6-6	NA
CASSLEAGPYYEQYF	TRBJ2-7	TRBV5-1	NA
CASSITGTLSYNEQFF	TRBJ2-1	TRBV19	NA
CASSPRGTGGFNEKLFF	TRBJ1-4	TRBV18	NA
CASRLGGTGRRRGYGYTF	TRBJ1-2	TRBV28	NA
CASSPGMGQLNTEAFF	TRBJ1-1	TRBV18	NA
CASSEDRGTGELFF	TRBJ2-2	TRBV25-1	NA
CASTTTGLTQETQYF	TRBJ2-5	TRBV5-1	NA
CASGVDRSSTEAFF	TRBJ1-1	TRBV7-8	NA
CASSRPQGNTIYF	TRBJ1-3	TRBV6-5	NA
CASSPTGLETQYF	TRBJ2-5	TRBV27	once
CASSQQSHSSYNEQFF	TRBJ2-1	TRBV4-3	NA
CASSRTGAGEQYF	TRBJ2-5	TRBV6-5	once
CASRDSSYTEAFF	TRBJ1-1	TRBV2	NA
CASSSPHRDYSYEQYF	TRBJ2-7	TRBV28	NA
CARRESTDTQYF	TRBJ2-3	TRBV12-1	NA
CASSKGQDPYSNQPQHF	TRBJ1-5	TRBV21-1	NA
CASSDGSETANYGYTF	TRBJ1-2	TRBV10-2	NA
CASSLGFAGVRNEQFF	TRBJ2-1	TRBV7-2	NA
CASSYGPGSFYNEQFF	TRBJ2-1	TRBV6-5	NA
CATSPGYEQYF	TRBJ2-7	TRBV15	NA
CASSLSDREGYTF	TRBJ1-2	TRBV28	NA
CASSLVPGYGYTF	TRBJ1-2	TRBV7-8	NA
CASNLDLTNNYGYTF	TRBJ1-2	TRBV2	NA
CASSSIAGGLGVDEQFF	TRBJ2-1	TRBV19	NA
CASSSLAGNTGELFF	TRBJ2-2	TRBV28	NA
CASSDQVQKTQYF	TRBJ2-5	TRBV7-6	NA
CASSPQVSNTEAFF	TRBJ1-1	TRBV11-2	NA
CASSVSGGYGYTF	TRBJ1-2	TRBV6-1	NA
CASSPGDYTDTQYF	TRBJ2-3	TRBV7-6	NA
CASSKRSLLNTGELFF	TRBJ2-2	TRBV21-1	NA
CASSLIGTGGKNEKLFF	TRBJ1-4	TRBV7-2	once
CASIDRGRTGELFF	TRBJ2-2	TRBV19	NA
CASSHSGVSGNTIYF	TRBJ1-3	TRBV11-2	NA
CASSFIGGPGEQYF	TRBJ2-7	TRBV28	NA
CATSGTGGWNQPQHF	TRBJ1-5	TRBV28	NA